The T cell receptor beta chain under discussion was sequenced for a study of T cells in Graves' hyperthyroidism and ophthalmopathy. In the study overall: Peripheral blood was taken when the disease was first diagnosed, before any treatment began.

The investigators amplified TCR beta CDR3 regions from RNA transcripts. The HTBI primer set served for first-round RT-PCR of the TCR CDR3. TCRdb ran MiXCR on the multiplex PCR reads and lists one entry per CDR3 protein. Among about 760,000 distinct CDR3 sequences listed, 35% were seen once. Germline trimming cut 7 bases from V and 6 bases from J; bases unmatched to any gene: 18. The CDR3 has 17 residues. Germline values: CDR1 SEHNR, CDR2 FQNEAQ (reference sequence). The study excluded patients with uncontrolled infection, other autoimmune disease, pregnancy or lactation. It was 10 ml of fresh peripheral blood that supplied the PBMCs.

This sequence was found in a middle-aged woman with Graves' hyperthyroidism. The chain joins TRBV7-9 to TRBJ1-5, with 7 nucleotides matching TRBD1. Material: blood. This CDR3 is CASIAPFGDSRGQPQHF. The CDR3 bases are TGTGCCAGCATTGCACCTTTTGGGGACAGTCGAGGTCAGCCCCAGCATTTT. The whole variable domain, remainder taken from reference TRBV7-9 and TRBJ1-5, is DTGVSQNPRHKITKRGQNVTFRCDPISEHNRLYWYRQTLGQGPEFLTYFQNEAQLEKSRLLSDRFSAERPKGSFSTLEIQRTEQGDSAMYLCASIAPFGDSRGQPQHFGDGTRLSIL.